This T cell receptor (beta chain) was identified during a study of cytomegalovirus exposure and HLA in healthy donors. Study information: A later analysis reported the same platform for the 120 or so validation repertoires and the roughly 700 first-cohort repertoires.

With 5 bases clipped from V and 0 bases from J, the junction kept 4 bases outside the gene matches. Germline V lookup: CDR1 LNHNV, CDR2 YYDKDF (reference sequence). The CDR3 has 15 amino acids. Assay: immunoSEQ multiplex PCR; the TCRdb copy retains only in-frame clones and omits some. The repertoire holds roughly 150,000 clones, with 88% as singletons. Sequenced material: PBMCs. The sequence was obtained from a man aged 18 to 30 in good health and CMV-seronegative. The chain employs TRBV15 and TRBJ2-7, with 10 bases matching TRBD1. In DNA, the CDR3 is TGTGCCACCAGCGGGACAGGGGCGAGCTCCTACGAGCAGTACGTC. Protein: CATSGTGASSYEQYV.